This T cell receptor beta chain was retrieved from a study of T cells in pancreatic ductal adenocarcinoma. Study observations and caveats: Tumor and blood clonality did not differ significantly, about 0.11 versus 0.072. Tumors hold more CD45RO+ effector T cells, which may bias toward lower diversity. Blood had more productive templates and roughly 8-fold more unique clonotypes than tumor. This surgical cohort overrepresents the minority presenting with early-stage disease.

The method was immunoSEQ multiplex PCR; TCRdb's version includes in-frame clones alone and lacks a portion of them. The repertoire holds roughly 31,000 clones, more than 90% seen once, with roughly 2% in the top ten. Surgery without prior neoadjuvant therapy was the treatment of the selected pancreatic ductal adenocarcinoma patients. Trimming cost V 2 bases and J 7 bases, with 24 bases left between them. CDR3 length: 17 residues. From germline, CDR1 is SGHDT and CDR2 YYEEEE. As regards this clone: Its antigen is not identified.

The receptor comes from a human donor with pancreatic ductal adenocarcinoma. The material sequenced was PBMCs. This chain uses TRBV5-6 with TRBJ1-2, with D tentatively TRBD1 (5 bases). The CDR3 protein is CASSLLREAMGKSGYTF. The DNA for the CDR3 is TGTGCCAGCAGCTTACTCAGGGAGGCGATGGGGAAGAGTGGCTACACCTTC. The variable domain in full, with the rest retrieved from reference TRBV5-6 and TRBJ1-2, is DAGVTQSPTHLIKTRGQQVTLRCSPKSGHDTVSWYQQALGQGPQFIFQYYEEEERQRGNFPDRFSGHQFPNYSSELNVNALLLGDSALYLCASSLLREAMGKSGYTFGSGTRLTVV.